This TCR beta chain was obtained from a study of neurological immune-mediated disorders (dated by TCRdb to 2018 to 2020). About the study as a whole: Among the 34 multiple sclerosis patients, roughly 31 had relapsing-remitting MS and 3 had secondary progressive MS. Using UMI-based sequencing, the study compared peripheral blood TCR-beta repertoires from patients with HTLV-I-associated myelopathy (HAM/TSP), patients with multiple sclerosis, and healthy controls. Alongside PBMC samples, the set of some 98 TCR-beta libraries contained longitudinal samples, technical triplicates, and paired CD4+ and CD8+ T-cell subsets that had been sorted. The cohort was made up of 68 subjects, consisting of around 14 HAM/TSP patients, 35 or so multiple sclerosis patients and 20 healthy controls.

To synthesize cDNA, template-switch 5'RACE was performed with a primer carrying a 10-nucleotide random unique molecular identifier so that each TCR transcript was tagged. Every sequencing run yielded over 170 million TCR-beta sequences covering 15-18 subjects. The RNeasy kit was used to extract total RNA. The KAPA Real-time Library Amplification kit was used to amplify TCR-beta VDJ regions with primers targeting the TCR constant region and the 5'RACE anchor. A first PCR added sample indexes and Illumina adaptors, and a second PCR then raised library yield. After purification with Ampure beads, the TCR product of roughly 650 bp was size-selected on a 2% E-gel SizeSelection system. Before pooling, library quality was assessed on a Bioanalyzer, concentration was determined with Qubit, and library quantification was performed with the Kapa Library Quantification kit. An Illumina HiSeq 2500 was used to sequence the libraries paired-end at 2 x 150 bp. To increase sequence diversity, about 25-30% phiX was spiked into each library pool. As for how the authors treated the data: Quality-filtered reads were processed with the UMI-based MiGEC pipeline, and over 90% of raw TCR sequences were removed by the MiGEC pipeline during error correction. VDJ genes were aligned to IMGT germline references, and each clonotype was defined by a unique CDR3 amino acid sequence together with V-J genes. VDJtools evaluated clonal expansion, Shannon diversity and CDR3 relatedness (CalcPairwiseDistances, ClusterSamples); CLCbio workbench built phylogenetic trees. Using coefficient-of-variation modelling across technical triplicates, the study counted a clone as expanded if it had at least 8 unique UMIs. The raw public data were reprocessed by TCRdb itself: fastp quality trimming at Q25, MiXCR clonotype calling, in-frame beta chains only. When rows share a CDR3 protein, they turn into one entry using the most common DNA and genes. These V and J calls derive from TCRdb rather than the authors' analysis. This sample gives tens of thousands of distinct CDR3 sequences in total; around 3.1% of them show up just once. The ten largest clones capture roughly 3.7% of the sample.

This clonotype came up many times. Its antigen is not yet known. Base quality data are lacking; no much larger clone is found one base away. General study outcomes and caveats: TCR clonal expansion was greatest in HAM/TSP patients and smallest in MS patients, who ranked below even healthy controls. In phylogenetic analysis, the repertoires of 18 of 34 MS patients grouped into a cluster of related CDR3 sequences, which suggests a possible signature at the repertoire level. The MS cluster was not associated with any clinical or MRI features, and the authors stated that larger cohorts are needed. Across subjects, expanded clones never shared an identical CDR3 amino acid sequence, which suggests that the TCR-beta repertoires in every group were private.

For unsorted PBMC libraries, 2 million PBMCs were used after storage in RNAlater at -80 degrees C until RNA extraction. The multiple sclerosis patients were enrolled in a US clinical protocol that used magnetic resonance imaging to evaluate disease progression. Peripheral blood underwent Ficoll-Hypaque density gradient centrifugation to isolate PBMCs, which were then cryopreserved in liquid nitrogen. The specimen sequenced was PBMCs. This clonotype was sampled from a man in his forties or fifties with multiple sclerosis.

Read as DNA, the sequence is TGTGCCAGCAGTTTAGGGGGTAACGTCTACGAGCAGTACTTC. Its product reads: CASSLGGNVYEQYF. This sequence uses TRBV12-3 or TRBV12-4 and TRBJ2-7; the D gene cannot be resolved reliably. The CDR3, cysteine through phenylalanine, is 14 amino acids long. Of the read, only the CDR3 DNA is kept; its 42 bases are in frame from base 1. V and J are truncated by 1 base and 3 bases respectively, leaving an intervening sequence of 10 bases.